The 12 T cell receptor beta chains given below trace back to one sample, sequenced in a study of cytomegalovirus exposure and HLA in healthy donors. PCR used 60 Vbeta primers and 13 Jbeta primers. Method: immunoSEQ multiplex PCR; TCRdb's copy keeps in-frame clones and lacks some. The sample lists about 80,000 clones, approximately 65% occurring once. Sequenced input: PBMCs. All receptors derive from a male donor in good health and CMV-seropositive.

This chain links TRBV6-5 with TRBJ2-1; the D is unclear. CDR1 is MNHEY, CDR2 SVGAGI, per germline. There are 11 residues in the CDR3. Trimming cost V 6 bases and J 6 bases, with 6 bases left between them. CDR3 region: CASRALNEQFF. The CDR3 DNA sequence: TGTGCCAGCAGGGCTCTCAATGAGCAGTTCTTC.

V gene TRBV19 combines with J gene TRBJ2-1; 10 bases are shared with TRBD2. The CDR3 sequence is 14 residues long. J gave up 8 bases and V 5 bases, and 6 bases lay outside the gene matches. Looked up from germline, CDR1 is LNHDA and CDR2 is SQIVND (reference sequence). In DNA form, the CDR3 reads TGTGCCAGTAGTTTACTAGCGGGACACGATGAGCAGTTCTTC. Translation gives CASSLLAGHDEQFF.

The sample holds a few counts of this clone. The chain combines TRBV2 with TRBJ1-5; D might be TRBD1 (6 bases). The V gene's germline CDR1 is SNHLY and CDR2 FYNNEI. This CDR3 comprises 19 residues. Trimming pared 8 bases from V and 0 bases from J, leaving 26 bases between. Here the CDR3 reads CASGISTSGGFDSNQPQHF. As DNA, the CDR3 is TGTGCCAGCGGAATCAGTACCAGTGGGGGCTTCGATAGCAATCAGCCCCAGCATTTT.

V and J are TRBV27 and TRBJ1-2, with a possible D match to TRBD1 (5 bases). V was trimmed by 8 bases and J by 1 base, leaving 17 bases between them. Germline lookup yields CDR1 MNHEY and CDR2 SMNVEV (reference sequence). The CDR3 has 15 amino acids. The CDR3 DNA follows: TGTGCCAGCCGCGGAATCCCGACAGTTAACTATGGCTACACCTTC. This codes for CASRGIPTVNYGYTF.

This clone came up a few times. This chain uses TRBV28 with TRBJ1-2, with TRBD1 matching over 9 bases. CDR3 length: 15 residues. The V gene end was trimmed by 3 bases and the J gene end by 1 base; junction bases not matched to a gene: 3. Germline CDR1 is MDHEN and CDR2 is SYDVKM. CDR3: CASSLGQGLNYGYTF. CDR3 DNA sequence: TGTGCCAGCAGTTTGGGACAGGGCCTTAACTATGGCTACACCTTC.

This clone was detected a few times. In nucleotides, the CDR3 is TGTGCCAGTATGAGTGCTGGGGCCAACGTCCTGACTTTC. This sequence encodes CASMSAGANVLTF. The rearrangement links TRBV19 to TRBJ2-6; D gene uncertain. The CDR3 length is 13 residues. Trimming took 7 bases from V and 2 from J, leaving 6 bases between them. Per the germline V gene, CDR1 is LNHDA and CDR2 is SQIVND (reference sequence).

This clone turned up a few times. The chain links TRBV18 to TRBJ2-6; 14 bases line up with TRBD2. The CDR3 runs 21 residues. Trimming cost V 3 bases and J 0 bases; bases outside gene matches: 10. Germline values: CDR1 KGHSH, CDR2 LQKENI. The chain's CDR3 is CASSPLPGLAGARSGANVLTF. DNA of the CDR3: TGTGCCAGCTCACCCCTCCCGGGACTAGCGGGAGCTCGCTCTGGGGCCAACGTCCTGACTTTC.

The chain combines TRBV28 with TRBJ2-3; D gene ambiguous. Germline CDR1 and CDR2: MDHEN and SYDVKM. V lost 10 bases and J 8 bases, leaving 13 bases between the germline ends. There are 11 residues in the CDR3. CDR3 amino acids: CAISGLGTQYF. The CDR3 DNA reads TGTGCCATCTCAGGTTTGGGTACGCAGTATTTT. Using reference TRBV28 and TRBJ2-3 for the parts outside the CDR3, the full variable domain is DVKVTQSSRYLVKRTGEKVFLECVQDMDHENMFWYRQDPGLGLRLIYFSYDVKMKEKGDIPEGYSVSREKKERFSLILESASTNQTSMYLCAISGLGTQYFGPGTRLTVL.

The chain couples TRBV23-1 to TRBJ2-7; possible D gene TRBD2, 6 bases. Being an ORF, TRBV23-1 has a function that is uncertain. The CDR3 loop spans 12 amino acids. V was clipped by 6 bases and J by 9 bases, with 15 bases between them. The CDR3 nucleotides read TGCGCCAGCAGCCGGGACTCTTATAGGCAGTACTTC. It encodes CASSRDSYRQYF.

The chain carries TRBV5-6 and TRBJ1-1, with TRBD1 as a possible D gene (6 bases). CDR1 SGHDT and CDR2 YYEEEE come from the germline V gene. The CDR3 has 14 amino acids. Trimming left V 2 bases short and J 1 base short, with 9 bases between. CDR3 in amino acids: CASSLTGTNTEAFF. The CDR3 DNA sequence: TGTGCCAGCAGCTTAACAGGGACGAACACTGAAGCTTTCTTT.

The J gene is TRBJ1-1, the V gene TRBV4-1, with TRBD1 as a possible D gene (5 bases). CDR1 is MGHRA, CDR2 YSYEKL, per germline. The CDR3 consists of 18 residues. Between the trimmed V and J ends, which lost 0 bases and 4 bases, there was a span of 21 bases. In nucleotides, the CDR3 is TGCGCCAGCAGCCAAGATGGTTATGGACAAGGAATCATCACTGAAGCTTTCTTT. It translates to CASSQDGYGQGIITEAFF.

The chain links TRBV11-3 to TRBJ2-2; 10 bases agree with TRBD1. This CDR3 comprises 16 residues. V was pared by 5 bases and J by 1 base, with 4 bases of the junction left unmatched. Germline CDR1 reads SGHNT; CDR2 reads YENEEA. The CDR3 loop is CASSHRDRGNTGELFF. The CDR3, as DNA: TGTGCCAGCAGCCACCGGGACAGGGGGAACACCGGGGAGCTGTTTTTT.